This T cell receptor beta chain was sequenced during a study of blood T cell repertoires in COVID-19. Turning to the study itself: Researchers got acute and convalescent COVID-19 samples from the United States, Italy and Spain. Nucleic acid was either cDNA or gDNA, and it came from T cells, B-cell-depleted T cells, or PBMCs.

Authors' methods: How many nucleated cells were present was estimated from reference gene primer amplification. The assay was immunoSEQ multiplex PCR, and TCRdb's table has in-frame clones only and misses some. From that table come the V and J calls and clone size; the DNA was used to work out D and trimming. The repertoire holds tens of thousands of clones, 90% seen once, with 7.5% to 10% in the top ten. The CDR3 runs 13 residues. V was pared by 7 bases and J by 8 bases, with 8 bases of the junction left unmatched. The germline gives CDR1 LNHDA, CDR2 SQIVND (reference sequence). J is TRBJ2-3 and V is TRBV19; 8 bases match TRBD2. The receptor's source is a middle-aged woman with active COVID-19. Specimen: peripheral blood. For the CDR3, the DNA is TGTGCCAGTACCCAAACGGGGGGGACTACGCAGTATTTT. Amino acids: CASTQTGGTTQYF.